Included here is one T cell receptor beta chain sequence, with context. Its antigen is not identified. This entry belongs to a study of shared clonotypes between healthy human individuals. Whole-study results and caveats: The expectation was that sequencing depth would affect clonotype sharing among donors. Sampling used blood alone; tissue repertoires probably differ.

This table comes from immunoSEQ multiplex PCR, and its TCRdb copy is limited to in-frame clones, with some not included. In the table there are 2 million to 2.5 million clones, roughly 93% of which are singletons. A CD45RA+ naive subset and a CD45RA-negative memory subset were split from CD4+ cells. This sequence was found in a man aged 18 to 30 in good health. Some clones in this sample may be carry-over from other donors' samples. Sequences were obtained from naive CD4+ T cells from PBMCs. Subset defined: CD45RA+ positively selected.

The CDR3 here is CASSLVGQANSPLHF. CDR3 sequence (DNA): TGTGCCAGCAGCTTAGTGGGCCAAGCCAATTCACCCCTCCACTTT. The chain is built from TRBV7-2 and TRBJ1-6; D unclear. CDR3 length equals 15 residues. Germline-derived CDR1 and CDR2 are SGHTA and FQGNSA. The V end was cut by 1 base, the J end by 7 bases, with 11 bases between.